Listed below are T cell receptor beta chains from one sample, sequenced in a study of tumor T cells in aggressive B-cell lymphoma. Only in-frame clones appear in the TCRdb table, and some are missing; sequencing was by immunoSEQ multiplex PCR. The data contain 5,900 or so clones, 82% of them singletons. The sequenced sample consisted of tumor tissue. These receptors came from an adult with diffuse large B cell lymphoma. CDR3s include the opening cysteine and the closing phenylalanine or tryptophan. Each record gives: V gene, J gene, clone size, D gene, CDR3 length, CDR3 DNA, CDR3 protein. D genes are given only for firm matches. Where a row states a size, it is once, few, many or the class of an expanded clone; other rows omit it.

V: TRBV28; J: TRBJ2-1; size: .; D: TRBD2; length: 14; DNA: TGTGCCAGCAGTTTATACAGCGGGAGGGCTGAGCAGTTCTTC; CDR3: CASSLYSGRAEQFF
V: TRBV2; J: TRBJ2-2; size: .; D: TRBD1; length: 14; DNA: TGTGCCAGCAGTGTGGACAGGGGGCCTGGGGAGCTGTTTTTT; CDR3: CASSVDRGPGELFF
V: TRBV4-2; J: TRBJ2-5; size: once; D: .; length: 15; DNA: TGTGCCAGCAGCCAAGACAGTAGCGAGCAAGAGACCCAGTACTTC; CDR3: CASSQDSSEQETQYF
V: TRBV28; J: TRBJ2-7; size: .; D: TRBD1; length: 15; DNA: TGTGCCAGCAGTTTGACAGGGGGACGCCCCTACGAGCAGCACTTC; CDR3: CASSLTGGRPYEQHF
V: TRBV28; J: TRBJ2-7; size: .; D: TRBD2; length: 15; DNA: TGTGCCACCAATTCGCTCGGGACTAGTCGGTACGAGCAGTACTTC; CDR3: CATNSLGTSRYEQYF
V: TRBV9; J: TRBJ1-4; size: .; D: .; length: 17; DNA: TGTGCCAGCAGCGTAGCTGGGACAACTGCAACTAATGAAAAACTGTTTTTT; CDR3: CASSVAGTTATNEKLFF
V: TRBV2; J: TRBJ2-2; size: .; D: .; length: 14; DNA: TGTGCCAGCAGTGCCAAACCGGGGACCGGGGAGCTGTTTTTT; CDR3: CASSAKPGTGELFF
V: TRBV5-1; J: TRBJ2-7; size: .; D: .; length: 15; DNA: TGCGCCAGCAGCTTGGCTCCGGGACAAGGCTACGAGCAGTACTTC; CDR3: CASSLAPGQGYEQYF
V: TRBV6-5; J: TRBJ2-2; size: .; D: .; length: 15; DNA: TGTGTCAGCAGTTACTCACAAGCGAACACCGGGGAGCTGTTTTTT; CDR3: CVSSYSQANTGELFF
V: TRBV6-5; J: TRBJ1-4; size: .; D: .; length: 14; DNA: TGTGCCAGCAGTAAGCGCCCAACTAATGAAAAACTGTTTTTT; CDR3: CASSKRPTNEKLFF
V: TRBV28; J: TRBJ1-1; size: .; D: .; length: 14; DNA: TGTGCCAGCAAACGAGCGGGGCTGAACACTGAAGCTTTCTTT; CDR3: CASKRAGLNTEAFF
V: TRBV6-5; J: TRBJ1-1; size: .; D: .; length: 15; DNA: TGTGCCAGCAGTTACTCAAGGGGGATGAACACTGAAGCTTTCTTT; CDR3: CASSYSRGMNTEAFF
V: TRBV14; J: TRBJ2-1; size: .; D: .; length: 15; DNA: TGTGCCAGCAGCCAGAAGGACAGACTCTACAATGAGCAGTTCTTC; CDR3: CASSQKDRLYNEQFF
V: TRBV5-4; J: TRBJ2-5; size: once; D: TRBD1; length: 14; DNA: TGTGCCAGCAGCTTCCCCGGACAGGGAGAGACCCAGTACTTC; CDR3: CASSFPGQGETQYF
V: TRBV5-1; J: TRBJ2-7; size: .; D: .; length: 14; DNA: TGCGCCAGCAGCTTGGGCCAGGGGTCCTACGAGCAGTACTTC; CDR3: CASSLGQGSYEQYF
V: TRBV28; J: TRBJ2-7; size: .; D: .; length: 15; DNA: TGTGCCAGCAGTTTACAGGGAGGGGGGGCCTACGAGCAGTACTTC; CDR3: CASSLQGGGAYEQYF
V: TRBV5-5; J: TRBJ2-5; size: .; D: .; length: 13; DNA: TGTGCCAGCACCACAGGGTCCCAAGAGACCCAGTACTTC; CDR3: CASTTGSQETQYF
V: TRBV5-1; J: TRBJ1-4; size: .; D: .; length: 16; DNA: TGCGCCAGCAGCTCTTACGTACAGGGAGGGGATGAAAAACTGTTTTTT; CDR3: CASSSYVQGGDEKLFF
V: TRBV9; J: TRBJ1-1; size: .; D: TRBD1; length: 17; DNA: TGTGCCAGCAGCTTGGGGACAGGGAGAGAAATGAACACTGAAGCTTTCTTT; CDR3: CASSLGTGREMNTEAFF
V: TRBV5-1; J: TRBJ2-2; size: .; D: .; length: 14; DNA: TGCGCCAGCAGCTTGGCCGGGAACGCCGGGGAGCTGTTTTTT; CDR3: CASSLAGNAGELFF
V: TRBV7-6; J: TRBJ2-7; size: .; D: .; length: 14; DNA: TGTGCCAGCAGCCCCGGACTACACAGCTACGAGCAGTACTTC; CDR3: CASSPGLHSYEQYF
V: TRBV28; J: TRBJ2-7; size: .; D: TRBD1; length: 13; DNA: TGTGCCAGCAGTCCCGGGGACAGCTACGAGCAGTACTTC; CDR3: CASSPGDSYEQYF
V: TRBV28; J: TRBJ1-5; size: .; D: TRBD1; length: 14; DNA: TGTGCCAGCAATACAGGGACAGTCCATCAGCCCCAGCATTTT; CDR3: CASNTGTVHQPQHF
V: TRBV27; J: TRBJ2-3; size: once; D: .; length: 19; DNA: TGTGCCAGCAGTTTATTGGTTAGCGAGTCCCTTCGCCGCACAGATACGCAGTATTTT; CDR3: CASSLLVSESLRRTDTQYF
V: TRBV6-6; J: TRBJ2-5; size: .; D: TRBD1; length: 15; DNA: TGTGCCAGCACCCTATGGGGACAGGGGGCGGAGACCCAGTACTTC; CDR3: CASTLWGQGAETQYF
V: TRBV29-1; J: TRBJ2-3; size: .; D: TRBD2; length: 15; DNA: TGCAGCGTTGGGAGACTAGCGGGAGGATTAGATACGCAGTATTTT; CDR3: CSVGRLAGGLDTQYF
V: TRBV5-1; J: TRBJ2-5; size: .; D: TRBD2; length: 16; DNA: TGCGCCAGCAGCCCCAGCAGGGCGGGAGGAGGAGAGACCCAGTACTTC; CDR3: CASSPSRAGGGETQYF
V: TRBV5-6; J: TRBJ1-1; size: .; D: .; length: 15; DNA: TGTGCCAGCAGCCCGGCGGGGGGACTGAACACTGAAGCTTTCTTT; CDR3: CASSPAGGLNTEAFF
V: TRBV6-5; J: TRBJ1-4; size: .; D: .; length: 15; DNA: TGTGCCAGCCAGACCGGACAGTCGCAGAATGAAAAACTGTTTTTT; CDR3: CASQTGQSQNEKLFF
V: TRBV5-4; J: TRBJ2-2; size: .; D: TRBD2; length: 15; DNA: TGTGCCAGCAGCAAACTAGCGGGGAACACCGGGGAGCTGTTTTTT; CDR3: CASSKLAGNTGELFF
V: TRBV2; J: TRBJ1-6; size: .; D: TRBD1; length: 14; DNA: TGTGCCAGCAGGACAGGGACTTATAATTCACCCCTCCACTTT; CDR3: CASRTGTYNSPLHF
V: TRBV7-3; J: TRBJ2-7; size: .; D: .; length: 15; DNA: TGTGCCAGCAGCTTAACTGGAACAGAATCCTACGAGCAGTACTTC; CDR3: CASSLTGTESYEQYF
V: TRBV5-1; J: TRBJ2-3; size: .; D: TRBD1; length: 16; DNA: TGCGCCAGCAGCTATGGACAGGGGACAAGCACAGATACGCAGTATTTT; CDR3: CASSYGQGTSTDTQYF
V: TRBV5-1; J: TRBJ2-2; size: .; D: TRBD2; length: 15; DNA: TGCGCCAGCAGCTTCGCAGCGGGAGCCACCGGGGAGCTGTTTTTT; CDR3: CASSFAAGATGELFF
V: TRBV27; J: TRBJ2-7; size: .; D: .; length: 15; DNA: TGTGCCAGCAGTTCCCGCCCCCTGGCTAGAGACGAGCAGTACTTC; CDR3: CASSSRPLARDEQYF
V: TRBV28; J: TRBJ2-3; size: .; D: TRBD2; length: 15; DNA: TGTGCTAGCAGTTTGGGGGGACTAGCGGTAGATACGCAGTATTTT; CDR3: CASSLGGLAVDTQYF
V: TRBV29-1; J: TRBJ2-7; size: .; D: TRBD2; length: 13; DNA: TGCAGCGTTGATGGTAGCGGGACTTACGAGCAGTACTTC; CDR3: CSVDGSGTYEQYF
V: TRBV5-1; J: TRBJ2-2; size: once; D: TRBD1; length: 16; DNA: TGCGCCAGCAGCTTGGTCAGGACAGGGGTCGGCGGGGAGCTGTTTTTT; CDR3: CASSLVRTGVGGELFF
V: TRBV19; J: TRBJ1-5; size: .; D: .; length: 15; DNA: TGTGCCAGTAGCCTCGTCGGACAGTCCAATCAGCCCCAGCATTTT; CDR3: CASSLVGQSNQPQHF
V: TRBV19; J: TRBJ2-1; size: once; D: .; length: 16; DNA: TGTGCCAGTAGTATGGGCTCAGGAAGCTCCTACAATGAGCAGTTCTTC; CDR3: CASSMGSGSSYNEQFF
V: TRBV7-6; J: TRBJ2-1; size: few; D: .; length: 13; DNA: TGTGCCAGCAGCTTAGTGAGCTACAATGAGCAGTTCTTC; CDR3: CASSLVSYNEQFF
V: TRBV27; J: TRBJ2-1; size: .; D: TRBD1; length: 15; DNA: TGTGCCAGCAGTTCGGACAGGGTGATCGGCAATGAGCAGTTCTTC; CDR3: CASSSDRVIGNEQFF
V: TRBV9; J: TRBJ2-2; size: .; D: TRBD1; length: 15; DNA: TGTGCCAGCAGCGGACAGGGGACGAACACCGGGGAGCTGTTTTTT; CDR3: CASSGQGTNTGELFF
V: TRBV5-6; J: TRBJ2-6; size: .; D: .; length: 19; DNA: TGTGCCAGCAGCTTGGCCAGGCAGGCAGCTCGCTCTGGGGCCAACGTCCTGACTTTC; CDR3: CASSLARQAARSGANVLTF
V: TRBV6-6; J: TRBJ1-1; size: .; D: TRBD1; length: 15; DNA: TGTGCCAGCAGTATCCTGACAGGGCTGAACACTGAAGCTTTCTTT; CDR3: CASSILTGLNTEAFF
V: TRBV14; J: TRBJ2-3; size: .; D: TRBD1; length: 18; DNA: TGTGCCAGCAGCCAAGATGCCCTCCCGGGACAGGGCACAGATACGCAGTATTTT; CDR3: CASSQDALPGQGTDTQYF